Given below is one T cell receptor (beta chain) in context. Generated by immunoSEQ multiplex PCR, the TCRdb table keeps only in-frame clones and is missing some. This table holds some 300,000 clones, under 90% found once. Self-reported history from a screening survey and questionnaire set each donor's cohort. Germline V lookup: CDR1 DFQATT, CDR2 SNEGSKA (reference sequence). With V trimmed by 3 bases and J by 6 bases, 9 bases remained unmatched. CDR3 length: 14 residues. The data derive from a study of blood T cell repertoires in COVID-19. The wider study: COVID-19 samples, acute and convalescent, were from the United States, Italy and Spain. T cells, B-cell-depleted T cells, or PBMCs supplied cDNA or gDNA.

The chain is built from TRBV20-1 and TRBJ2-3; 7 bases fit TRBD2. This receptor was obtained from a woman aged 25 to 39 who had recovered from COVID-19. Material: PBMCs or T cells enriched from blood (not recorded which). CDR3 amino acids: CSASPYHSGDTQYF. The CDR3 region has the DNA TGCAGTGCTAGTCCTTACCATAGCGGGGATACGCAGTATTTT.